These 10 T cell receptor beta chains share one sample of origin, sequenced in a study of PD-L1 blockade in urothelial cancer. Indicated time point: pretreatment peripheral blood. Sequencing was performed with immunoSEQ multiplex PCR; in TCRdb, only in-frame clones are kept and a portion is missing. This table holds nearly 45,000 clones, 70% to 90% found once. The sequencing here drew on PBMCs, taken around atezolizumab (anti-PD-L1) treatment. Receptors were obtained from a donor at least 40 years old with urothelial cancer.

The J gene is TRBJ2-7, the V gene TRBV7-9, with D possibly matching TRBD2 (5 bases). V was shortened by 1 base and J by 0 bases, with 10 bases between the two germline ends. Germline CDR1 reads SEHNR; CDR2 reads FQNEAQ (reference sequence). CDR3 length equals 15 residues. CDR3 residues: CASSLGGWTSYEQYF. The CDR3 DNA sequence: TGTGCCAGCAGCTTAGGAGGGTGGACCTCCTACGAGCAGTACTTC.

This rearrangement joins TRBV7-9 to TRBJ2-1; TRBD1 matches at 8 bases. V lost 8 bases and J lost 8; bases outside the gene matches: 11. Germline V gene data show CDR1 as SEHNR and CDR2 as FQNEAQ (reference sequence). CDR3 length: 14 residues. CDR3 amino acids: CASAQGAFADEQFF. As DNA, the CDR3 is TGTGCCAGCGCCCAGGGGGCGTTCGCCGATGAGCAGTTCTTC. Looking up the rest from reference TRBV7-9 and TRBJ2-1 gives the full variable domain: DTGVSQNPRHKITKRGQNVTFRCDPISEHNRLYWYRQTLGQGPEFLTYFQNEAQLEKSRLLSDRFSAERPKGSFSTLEIQRTEQGDSAMYLCASAQGAFADEQFFGPGTRLTVL.

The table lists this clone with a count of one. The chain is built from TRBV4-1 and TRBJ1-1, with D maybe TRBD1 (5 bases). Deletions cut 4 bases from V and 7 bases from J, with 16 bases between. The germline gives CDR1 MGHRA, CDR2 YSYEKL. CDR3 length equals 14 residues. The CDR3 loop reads CASSRGWGGDEAFF. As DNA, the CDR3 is TGCGCCAGCAGCCGGGGATGGGGGGGTGATGAAGCTTTCTTT.

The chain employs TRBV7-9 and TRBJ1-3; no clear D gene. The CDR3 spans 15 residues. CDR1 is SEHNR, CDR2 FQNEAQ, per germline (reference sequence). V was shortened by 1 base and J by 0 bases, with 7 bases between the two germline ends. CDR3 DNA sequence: TGTGCCAGCAGCTTAGACCCGCGCTCTGGAAACACCATATATTTT. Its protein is CASSLDPRSGNTIYF.

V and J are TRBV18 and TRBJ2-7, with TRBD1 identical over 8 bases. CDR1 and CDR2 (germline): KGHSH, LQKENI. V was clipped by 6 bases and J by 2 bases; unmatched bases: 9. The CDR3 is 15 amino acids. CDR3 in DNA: TGTGCCAGCTCCCCCGGACAGGGTCCTCCCTACGAGCAGTACTTC. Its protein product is CASSPGQGPPYEQYF.

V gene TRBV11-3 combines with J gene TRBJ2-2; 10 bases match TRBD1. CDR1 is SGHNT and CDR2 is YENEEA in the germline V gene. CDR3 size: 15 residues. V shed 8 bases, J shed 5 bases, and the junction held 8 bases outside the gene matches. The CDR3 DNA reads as TGTGCCAGCGGACCGACAGGGGGCTGGACCGGGGAGCTGTTTTTT. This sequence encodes CASGPTGGWTGELFF.

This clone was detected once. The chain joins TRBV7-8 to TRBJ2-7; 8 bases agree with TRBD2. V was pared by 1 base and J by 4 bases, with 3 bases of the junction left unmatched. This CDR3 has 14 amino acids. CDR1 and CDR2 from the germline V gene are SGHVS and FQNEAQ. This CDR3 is CASSLVSGSYEQYF. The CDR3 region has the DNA TGTGCCAGCAGCTTAGTGAGCGGGAGTTACGAGCAGTACTTC. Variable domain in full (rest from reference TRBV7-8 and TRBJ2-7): GAGVSQSPRYKVAKRGQDVALRCDPISGHVSLFWYQQALGQGPEFLTYFQNEAQLDKSGLPSDRFFAERPEGSVSTLKIQRTQQEDSAVYLCASSLVSGSYEQYFGPGTRLTVT.

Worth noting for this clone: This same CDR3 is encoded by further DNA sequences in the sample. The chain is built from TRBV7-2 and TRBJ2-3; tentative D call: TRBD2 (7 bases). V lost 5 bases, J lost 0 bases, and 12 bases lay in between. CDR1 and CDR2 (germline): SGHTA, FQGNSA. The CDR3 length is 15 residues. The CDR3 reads CASSPGGPSTDTQYF. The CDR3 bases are TGTGCCAGCAGCCCCGGGGGGCCTAGCACAGATACGCAGTATTTT.

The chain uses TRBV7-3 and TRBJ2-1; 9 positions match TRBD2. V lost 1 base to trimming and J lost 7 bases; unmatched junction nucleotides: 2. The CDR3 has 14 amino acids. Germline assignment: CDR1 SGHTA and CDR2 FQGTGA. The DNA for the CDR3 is TGTGCCAGCAGCTTAAGCCTAGCGGGAAATGAGCAGTTCTTC. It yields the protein CASSLSLAGNEQFF.

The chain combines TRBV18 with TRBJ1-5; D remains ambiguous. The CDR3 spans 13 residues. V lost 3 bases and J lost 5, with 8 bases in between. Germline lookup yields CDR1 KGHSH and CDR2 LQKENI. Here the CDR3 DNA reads TGTGCCAGCTCACCCGCCCAGGATCAGCCCCAGCATTTT. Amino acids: CASSPAQDQPQHF.